Each of the 5 T cell receptor beta chains below was sequenced from the same sample in a study of T cells in Graves' hyperthyroidism and ophthalmopathy. Amplified TCR beta CDR3 regions came from RNA transcripts. RT-PCR in the first round (using the HTBI primer set) targeted the TCR CDR3. TCRdb redid the calling of the multiplex PCR reads with MiXCR, one entry per CDR3 protein. Here the sample spans hundreds of thousands of distinct CDR3 sequences, 13% to 15% being singletons. Sequenced input: blood. The receptors stem from a woman aged 60-70 years with Graves' ophthalmopathy.

This clonotype was seen a few times. The rearrangement links TRBV6-1 to TRBJ2-5; TRBD2 matches 10 bases. The CDR3 length is 19 residues. CDR1 MNHNS and CDR2 SASEGT come from the germline V gene. After removal of 7 bases from V and 5 bases from J, the junction contained 22 bases not matched to a gene. The CDR3 loop is CASKQASGGGPRPGETQYF. The CDR3 DNA reads as TGTGCCAGCAAGCAAGCTAGCGGGGGCGGACCAAGACCCGGGGAGACCCAGTACTTC.

This clonotype appeared a single time. The chain uses TRBV28 and TRBJ1-5, with 9 bases fitting TRBD1. The germline gives CDR1 MDHEN, CDR2 SYDVKM. Trimming removed 6 bases from V and 11 bases from J; junction bases left unmatched: 11. This CDR3 spans 14 amino acids. CDR3 residues: CASRVPTGGLAQHF. The CDR3 DNA reads TGTGCCAGCAGAGTCCCGACAGGGGGGCTTGCCCAGCATTTT.

This clonotype has a count of ten or more. The rearrangement joins TRBV28 to TRBJ2-3; the match to TRBD2 covers 7 bases. After removal of 6 bases from V and 4 bases from J, the junction contained 7 bases not matched to a gene. The CDR3 contains 14 residues. Germline V gene lookup returns CDR1 MDHEN and CDR2 SYDVKM. The CDR3 nucleotides read TGTGCCAGCAGCGGACTAGTCGGCCCAGATACGCAGTATTTT. It specifies CASSGLVGPDTQYF. Full variable domain (missing parts from reference TRBV28 and TRBJ2-3): DVKVTQSSRYLVKRTGEKVFLECVQDMDHENMFWYRQDPGLGLRLIYFSYDVKMKEKGDIPEGYSVSREKKERFSLILESASTNQTSMYLCASSGLVGPDTQYFGPGTRLTVL.

In its sample, this clonotype was seen many times. The rearrangement uses TRBV2 and TRBJ1-2; 8 bases align to TRBD1. The CDR3 runs 13 residues. V was clipped by 10 bases and J by 1 base; unmatched bases: 5. CDR1 and CDR2 (germline): SNHLY, FYNNEI. The CDR3 here is CATGTGDNYGYTF. The CDR3 bases are TGTGCCACCGGGACAGGAGATAACTATGGCTACACCTTC.

This clonotype was observed a handful of times. The J gene is TRBJ2-5, the V gene TRBV12-3 or TRBV12-4; D assignment may be TRBD1 or TRBD2 (5 bases each). CDR3 length equals 13 residues. Trimming left V 5 bases short and J 7 bases short, with 14 bases between. Here the CDR3 DNA reads TGTGCCAGCAGTGAGGGACGGACGGTGACCCAGTACTTC. It encodes CASSEGRTVTQYF.